The rows below give T cell receptor beta chains drawn from one sample of a study of Graves' ophthalmopathy and Graves' hyperthyroidism. From the multiplex PCR reads, TCRdb called clonotypes with MiXCR, one entry per CDR3 protein. In the table there are over a million distinct CDR3 sequences, roughly two fifths of which are singletons. Sequenced input: peripheral blood or thyroid tissue (not recorded which). The receptors here all came from an adult man with Graves' hyperthyroidism. Both conserved end residues are part of each CDR3. D genes are given only for firm matches. Part of the rows lack a size; the others show once, few, many or a class for expanded clones.

-,once,TRBV7-8,TRBJ2-5,TGTGCCAGCAGCTTAGAGATGGAAGAGACCCAGTACTTC,CASSLEMEETQYF
TRBD1,few,TRBV12-3/TRBV12-4,TRBJ1-6,TGTGCCAGCAAAAACAGCCGGGACAGGGATAATTCACCCCTCCACTTT,CASKNSRDRDNSPLHF
TRBD2,many,TRBV7-8,TRBJ2-2,TGTGCCAGCAGCTCGAGCGGGAGCACCGGGGAGCTGTTTTTT,CASSSSGSTGELFF
TRBD1,-,TRBV4-3,TRBJ2-7,TGCGCCAGCAGCCAAGATCTTATAGGCAGGGGGCTAGGGGAGCAGTACTTC,CASSQDLIGRGLGEQYF
-,few,TRBV4-3,TRBJ1-4,TGCGCCAGCAGCCAAGTTCTTGGTAGTACTAATGAAAAACTGTTTTTT,CASSQVLGSTNEKLFF
TRBD1,-,TRBV7-2,TRBJ2-7,TGTGCCAGCAACCCGAGGGCCGGGACAGGGAATGAAGGGGAGCAGTACTTC,CASNPRAGTGNEGEQYF
-,few,TRBV28,TRBJ2-5,TGTGCCAGCAGTTTACGTCAGAACCAAGAGACCCAGTACTTC,CASSLRQNQETQYF
-,many,TRBV7-8,TRBJ2-7,TGTGCCAGCAGCTTAGCCGCGGGGGCCGTTTACGAGCAGTACTTC,CASSLAAGAVYEQYF
-,-,TRBV7-8,TRBJ2-5,TGTGCCAGCAGTTACCAGGGGAAGACCCAGTACTTC,CASSYQGKTQYF
TRBD1,-,TRBV7-9,TRBJ1-2,TGTGCCAGCAGCACAGAAGAGACAGGGGGTGGCTACACCTTC,CASSTEETGGGYTF
-,many,TRBV19,TRBJ2-2,TGTGCCAGTAGTCCCAGGGGAGTCTACACCGGGGAGCTGTTTTTT,CASSPRGVYTGELFF
TRBD1,few,TRBV20-1,TRBJ2-7,TGCAGTGCTACCGACAGGGGGGACGAGCAGTACTTC,CSATDRGDEQYF
TRBD2,-,TRBV7-9,TRBJ2-2,TGTGCCAGCAGCACCCGGACTAGCGTCCGGCGGGAGCTGTTTTTT,CASSTRTSVRRELFF
TRBD2,-,TRBV20-1,TRBJ2-3,TGCAGTGCCCTCCTCAGCGGGAGGGCAGATACGCAGTATTTT,CSALLSGRADTQYF
TRBD2,-,TRBV11-2,TRBJ2-3,TGTGCCAGCAGCCACCCCGGGGGGGACACAGATACGCAGTATTTT,CASSHPGGDTDTQYF
-,few,TRBV7-8,TRBJ1-4,TGTGCCAGCAGACAAACACCGGGATCGGTGCGGGAAAAACTGTTTTTT,CASRQTPGSVREKLFF
-,-,TRBV5-1,TRBJ2-7,TGCGCCAGCAGCCTGCGGGTTAGGGACGGCACCTACGAGCAGTACTTC,CASSLRVRDGTYEQYF
-,-,TRBV4-1,TRBJ2-5,TGCGCCAGCAGCCAAGATTGGGATAAGGGCCTTCTAGAGACCCAGTACTTC,CASSQDWDKGLLETQYF
-,-,TRBV7-9,TRBJ2-7,TGTGACAGCAGCCAAGAAAGGGGTGTAAATGAGCAGTACTTC,CDSSQERGVNEQYF
-,-,TRBV20-1,TRBJ1-4,TGCAGCTTAGGGCCAACTAATGAAAAACTGTTTTTT,CSLGPTNEKLFF
TRBD2,few,TRBV7-9,TRBJ2-5,TGTGCCAGCAGCTTGGAGACTAGCGGGAGGATGGGCGAAGAGACCCAGTACTTC,CASSLETSGRMGEETQYF
TRBD1,-,TRBV7-9,TRBJ2-2,TGTGCCAGCAGCGGGCTAGACAGGGACGAAACATACACCGGGGAGCTGTTTTTT,CASSGLDRDETYTGELFF
-,-,TRBV29-1,TRBJ2-6,TGCAGCTTGTCTGGGGCCAACGTCCTGACTTTC,CSLSGANVLTF
-,many,TRBV7-2,TRBJ2-7,TGTGCCAGCAGCTTACTCGGGAGCGGGTACGAGCAGTACTTC,CASSLLGSGYEQYF
-,-,TRBV28,TRBJ1-5,TGTGCCAGCAGTTTATATTCCAGGGGCGGTCAGCCCCAGCATTTT,CASSLYSRGGQPQHF
TRBD1,many,TRBV19,TRBJ1-1,TGTGCCAGTAGTACCCCGCGACAGGGGGGTGGCGGAAACACTGAAGCTTTCTTT,CASSTPRQGGGGNTEAFF
TRBD2,many,TRBV20-1,TRBJ2-5,TGCAGTGCAGCCGGGACTAGCGGGGGGCAAGAGACCCAGTACTTC,CSAAGTSGGQETQYF
-,many,TRBV7-8,TRBJ2-5,TGTGCCAGCAGCTTATTATTAGGCGGCCAAGAGACCCAGTACTTC,CASSLLLGGQETQYF